This T cell receptor beta chain was recovered during a study of cytomegalovirus exposure and HLA in healthy donors. Vbeta (60) and Jbeta (13) primers were used in the PCR. Libraries were prepared by immunoSEQ multiplex PCR; TCRdb keeps only in-frame clonotypes and omits some of them. Its clone listing holds about 53,000 clones. Concerning this clone: No antigen is known for it.

All donors participated as healthy donors of bone marrow. Findings and caveats of the study: Using the classifier, cytomegalovirus status was reportedly diagnosed with high specificity and sensitivity.

This CDR3 is 10 amino acids long. The germline gives CDR1 SQVTM, CDR2 ANQGSEA. The V gene end was trimmed by 7 bases and the J gene end by 10 bases; junction bases not matched to a gene: 5. V gene TRBV29-1 combines with J gene TRBJ1-1; 8 positions agree with TRBD1. The sequenced sample was PBMCs. The sequence was collected from a woman under 30 in good health and CMV-seronegative. CDR3 DNA: TGCAGCGCGTGGACAGGGATAGCTTTCTTT. Amino acid sequence: CSAWTGIAFF.